This T cell receptor beta chain was captured by sequencing in a study of shared clonotypes between healthy human individuals (dated by TCRdb to about 2020). A note on the overall study: A couple of women and a few men aged 18 to 49 years were included in the cohort. Per donor, three plates each were used for CD4 naive and CD4 memory, two for CD8 naive, and one for CD8 memory. Blood TCR repertoires of about 5 healthy adults were deeply sequenced to estimate repertoire size and the extent of clonotype sharing between individuals. To increase sequencing depth and limit assay-specific biases, different laboratories used diverse techniques to prepare libraries and sequence TCR repertoires. Per donor, leukapheresis produced somewhere between about 0.94 and 9.5 billion PBMCs.

Study-wide findings and limitations: Even with the large sequencing depth, rarefaction of the sorted-subset datasets indicated that sequencing was incomplete. Pairwise subsampling indicated that sequencing depth was expected to affect the degree of clonotype sharing among donors. Sampling was restricted to blood, and TCR repertoires in tissues likely differ from the TCR repertoires found in blood. Higher generation probabilities were observed for clonotypes shared by all four sorted-subset donors than for non-shared clonotypes. The small number of donors limited the genetic and exposure-history diversity represented. Across several donors, roughly 5.1% of naive CD4, 3.5% of naive CD8, roughly 2.3% of memory CD4, and around 0.4% of memory CD8 clonotypes were shared. Estimated clonotype richness was generally larger for naive than for memory subsets.

Donors were healthy HIV-negative adults with no recently reported acute infections or vaccinations. Every donor was a Caucasian adult living in Nashville, Tennessee, USA. Magnetic negative selection was used to enrich CD4+ T cells, after which naive cells were positively selected on CD45RA and the negative fraction became the memory subset. After blood collection by leukapheresis, PBMCs were isolated using Ficoll-Histopaque density gradient centrifugation and then cryopreserved in the vapor phase of liquid nitrogen. Analytical flow cytometry was used to check the purity and quantity of every magnetically sorted T cell population. From each sorted fraction, genomic DNA was isolated and quantified by UV absorbance on a Nanodrop 2000c. TCR CDR3 regions were amplified from genomic DNA by multiplex PCR using the deep immunoSEQ assay. For each cell subset, the extracted genomic DNA was distributed evenly across all wells of several immunoSEQ 96-well plates, and each plate served as one replicate. Each replicate PCR for sorted subsets received 150 to 250 ng genomic DNA, equal to tens of thousands of T cell genomes. Purified libraries were quantified with a Qubit 3.0 fluorometer, sized on a Bioanalyzer 2100, and re-quantified with the KAPA Library Quantification kit. Every immunoSEQ 96-well plate was sequenced on a separate single-read 150-cycle Illumina NextSeq 550 flow cell. In the source study's methods: The immunoSEQ output contained only junctional sequences without quality scores, so filtering could not match that applied to full-length reads. To assign V/J genes and CDR3, sequences were annotated against IMGT germline references using PyIR, a Python wrapper for IgBLAST v1.9. Reads were filtered out if the reads had weak V/J assignments (E-value above 1e-6), no CDR3, stop codons, out-of-frame junctions, or ambiguous translated residues. V3J clonotypes were defined as sequences sharing the same inferred V gene, J gene, and CDR3 amino acid sequence. The percentage overlap between two repertoires was calculated by dividing the number of shared unique clonotypes by the size of the smaller repertoire. RTK rarefaction, the Chao1 estimator, and Recon v2.1 estimates of unobserved clonotypes were used to assess repertoire richness. Generation probabilities for all TCRbeta clonotypes obtained by the gDNA method from a few donors were computed using OLGA. TCRdb retrieved this table from immuneACCESS and kept in-frame rearrangements only. Not all clones are present; in checked studies, unresolved V genes account for under half, and no reason is known for the remainder. V and J calls plus clone size are reproduced from that table; the DNA served to infer D and trimming. In all, the sample holds 550,000 to 800,000 clones, and roughly 70% of those were seen once. The top ten clonotypes cover about 1.8% of the sample.

There are a few counts of this clone. Its antigen specificity is not known. Per-base qualities were not stored, and no clone one base away is much larger. The germline ends are 12 bases apart after V is trimmed by 2 bases and J by 1 base. The germline V gene provides CDR1 ENHRY and CDR2 SYGVKD. Including the terminal cysteine and phenylalanine, the CDR3 comprises 16 residues. The sequence is cut down to CDR3 DNA, 48 bases in frame from base 1. The sequencing input was memory CD4+ T cells sorted from blood. The sample's cell subset or site label is to be understood as: CD45RA-negative fraction. The chain couples TRBV10-3 to TRBJ1-5; the D region possibly corresponds to TRBD1 (6 bases align). The clonotype was recovered from a young woman in good health. The bases are TGTGCCATCAGTGAGGGAGCTACAGGGAGCAATCAGCCCCAGCATTTT. This yields the protein CAISEGATGSNQPQHF.